This passage covers 24 T cell receptor beta chains from one sample sequenced in a study of shared clonotypes between healthy human individuals. Assay: immunoSEQ multiplex PCR; the TCRdb copy retains only in-frame clones and omits some. The sample lists about 1 million clones; 60% to 80% were seen once. Material: memory CD4+ T cells sorted from blood. Indicated subset: CD45RA-negative fraction. Receptor source: a man younger than 30 in good health.

The chain joins TRBV22-1 to TRBJ1-5; the table assigns TRBD1, which was not confirmed against the DNA. TRBV22-1 is shown as a pseudogene. The length of the CDR3 is 15 residues. The CDR3 here is CPGSYPDRERQPQHF. CDR3 in DNA: TGTCCTGGGAGCTACCCGGACAGGGAAAGACAGCCCCAGCATTTT.

The V and J genes are TRBV5-4 and TRBJ2-5; TRBD2 might be the D (5 bases). This CDR3 region has 15 residues. Trimming cost V 0 bases and J 4 bases, with 13 bases left between them. Germline V gives CDR1 SGHNT, CDR2 YYREEE (reference sequence). CDR3 region: CASSLGAGGGETQYF. Written as DNA, the CDR3 is TGTGCCAGCAGCTTGGGTGCAGGAGGCGGAGAGACCCAGTACTTC.

This clone has a single count. Possible read error: a much larger clone is one base away. Other DNA sequences in the same sample also yield this CDR3. The genes are TRBV7-9 and TRBJ1-1, with 9 bases that match TRBD1. Germline V gene lookup returns CDR1 SEHNR and CDR2 FQNEAQ (reference sequence). Trimming took 5 bases from V and 4 from J; bases not matched to a gene: 2. The length of the CDR3 is 13 residues. CDR3 residues: CASSPTGGTEAFF. The CDR3 DNA follows: TGTGCCAGCAGCCCGACAGGGGGCACTGAAGCTTTCTTT.

The chain links TRBV28 to TRBJ2-5; perhaps TRBD2 as D (7 bases). This CDR3 is 16 amino acids long. Germline assignment: CDR1 MDHEN and CDR2 SYDVKM. V was shortened by 6 bases and J by 2 bases, with 19 bases between the two germline ends. The DNA of the CDR3 is TGTGCCAGCAGAACCGGAATGGGGGGGCGGCAAGAGACCCAGTACTTC. Its protein product is CASRTGMGGRQETQYF.

Only a few counts were recorded for this clone. The chain couples TRBV9 to TRBJ2-1; no firm D call. The CDR3 has 18 residues. Germline-derived CDR1 and CDR2 are SGDLS and YYNGEE. V was shortened by 1 base and J by 4 bases, with 21 bases between the two germline ends. The CDR3: CASSVSPIGGVGYNEQFF. The CDR3 bases are TGTGCCAGCAGCGTAAGCCCAATAGGCGGAGTAGGATACAATGAGCAGTTCTTC. The whole variable domain, filled in from reference TRBV9 and TRBJ2-1, reads DSGVTQTPKHLITATGQRVTLRCSPRSGDLSVYWYQQSLDQGLQFLIQYYNGEERAKGNILERFSAQQFPDLHSELNLSSLELGDSALYFCASSVSPIGGVGYNEQFFGPGTRLTVL.

V gene TRBV19 combines with J gene TRBJ1-1; 8 bases agree with TRBD1. With 7 bases clipped from V and 1 base from J, the junction kept 8 bases outside the gene matches. The CDR3 has 15 amino acids. Germline CDR1 reads LNHDA; CDR2 reads SQIVND (reference sequence). CDR3 loop: CASTTGGVQNTEAFF. The CDR3 DNA reads as TGTGCCAGTACCACAGGGGGTGTTCAGAACACTGAAGCTTTCTTT.

This clone occurred a few times. The chain combines TRBV28 with TRBJ1-1; D is ambiguous. CDR1 and CDR2 from the germline V gene are MDHEN and SYDVKM. Trimming pared 6 bases from V and 1 base from J, leaving 6 bases between. CDR3 length: 12 amino acids. CDR3 bases: TGTGCCAGCAGGAAGGGGAACACTGAAGCTTTCTTT. It translates to CASRKGNTEAFF. Looking up the rest from reference TRBV28 and TRBJ1-1 gives the full variable domain: DVKVTQSSRYLVKRTGEKVFLECVQDMDHENMFWYRQDPGLGLRLIYFSYDVKMKEKGDIPEGYSVSREKKERFSLILESASTNQTSMYLCASRKGNTEAFFGQGTRLTVV.

V and J are TRBV7-2 and TRBJ2-2, with 9 bases aligning to TRBD1. The CDR3 totals 15 residues. Germline-derived CDR1 and CDR2 are SGHTA and FQGNSA. J lost 5 bases, V lost 6 bases, and 7 bases had no gene match. The CDR3 region has the DNA TGTGCCAGCAGGGCCGGGACAGGGTATACCGGGGAGCTGTTTTTT. Its protein product is CASRAGTGYTGELFF.

This clone appeared many times. V is TRBV5-7 and J is TRBJ1-2; tentatively, D is TRBD1 (5 bases). TRBV5-7 is an open reading frame, and its role is uncertain. Trimming took off 3 bases at V and 8 bases at J, with 11 bases between the two ends. The CDR3 extends over 12 amino acids. CDR3 residues: CASSCRWGGYTF. The DNA of the CDR3 is TGTGCCAGCAGCTGCCGCTGGGGCGGCTACACCTTC.

V is TRBV5-4 and J is TRBJ1-1; tentatively, D is TRBD1 (6 bases). CDR3 length: 14 amino acids. The ends were cut back, 3 bases at V and 7 bases at J, with 16 bases in the middle. The germline gives CDR1 SGHNT, CDR2 YYREEE (reference sequence). The CDR3 is CASSSRDTRDEAFF. In nucleotides, the CDR3 is TGTGCCAGCAGCTCCCGGGACACCCGGGATGAAGCTTTCTTT.

This clone was seen just once. The chain recombines TRBV18 with TRBJ1-2, with a tentative D call TRBD1 (6 bases). The V end was cut by 5 bases, the J end by 6 bases, with 13 bases between. The germline gives CDR1 KGHSH, CDR2 LQKENI. There are 13 residues in the CDR3. The CDR3 region is CASSGTGANGYTF. The CDR3 nucleotides are TGTGCCAGCTCAGGGACGGGGGCGAATGGCTACACCTTC.

The V and J genes are TRBV5-1 and TRBJ2-2, with 7 bases that match TRBD1. Germline V CDR1 and CDR2: SGHRS, YFSETQ. V shed 4 bases and J 5 bases; nucleotides not matched to a gene: 8. The CDR3 spans 15 residues. The CDR3 reads CASSERTGGTGELFF. CDR3 coding DNA: TGCGCCAGCAGCGAACGGACAGGCGGGACCGGGGAGCTGTTTTTT.

The chain is built from TRBV10-3 and TRBJ1-2; 8 bases map to TRBD1. This CDR3 is 13 amino acids long. Germline CDR1 is ENHRY and CDR2 is SYGVKD. J was trimmed by 4 bases and V by 6 bases; bases with no gene match: 4. The CDR3 region has the DNA TGTGCCATCAGGGCAGGGGGCAGCTATGGCTACACCTTC. It specifies CAIRAGGSYGYTF.

This clone has a handful of counts. Other DNA sequences in this specimen translate into the identical CDR3. The chain couples TRBV11-2 to TRBJ2-5; TRBD2 is a possible D gene (6 bases). The CDR3 extends over 14 amino acids. Trimming shortened V by 5 bases and J by 1 base, and 11 bases separated the two germline ends. Germline CDR1 and CDR2: SGHAT and FQNNGV. In DNA, the CDR3 is TGTGCCAGCAGCCCGGGACTTAGCCAAGAGACCCAGTACTTC. Amino acids: CASSPGLSQETQYF.

V is TRBV2 and J is TRBJ2-7, with 7 bases identical to TRBD2. Per germline, CDR1 SNHLY and CDR2 FYNNEI. After removal of 6 bases from V and 7 bases from J, the junction contained 12 bases not matched to a gene. The CDR3 is made up of 14 amino acids. For the CDR3, the DNA is TGTGCCAGCAGGATGGAGGGAGGGCCGAAGGAGCAGTACTTC. Its protein is CASRMEGGPKEQYF.

The chain links TRBV6-1 to TRBJ1-5; D is ambiguous. Trimming took off 5 bases at V and 3 bases at J, with 8 bases between the two ends. There are 13 residues in the CDR3. Germline assignment: CDR1 MNHNS and CDR2 SASEGT. The CDR3 bases are TGTGCCAGCAGTTTAGGGTACAATCAGCCCCAGCATTTT. It is translated as CASSLGYNQPQHF.

The chain couples TRBV29-1 to TRBJ1-2, with 7 bases that match TRBD1. J gave up 7 bases and V 0 bases, and 8 bases lay outside the gene matches. The CDR3 has 14 amino acids. Looked up from germline, CDR1 is SQVTM and CDR2 is ANQGSEA. The CDR3 is CSVEDKGASGGYTF. DNA of the CDR3: TGCAGCGTTGAAGACAAGGGGGCATCTGGTGGCTACACCTTC.

The chain couples TRBV6-5 to TRBJ1-1; D not certain. CDR3 size: 13 residues. Trimming cost V 5 bases and J 3 bases, with 10 bases left between them. Germline values: CDR1 MNHEY, CDR2 SVGAGI. CDR3 DNA sequence: TGTGCCAGCAGTCTCAGTCATTACACTGAAGCTTTCTTT. Translated: CASSLSHYTEAFF.

V is TRBV5-4 and J is TRBJ1-2, with TRBD1 matching 8 bases. CDR1 SGHNT and CDR2 YYREEE come from the germline V gene (reference sequence). J lost 3 bases, V lost 4 bases, and 5 bases had no gene match. The CDR3 has 14 amino acids. The CDR3 loop is CASSGDRSYYGYTF. In DNA form, the CDR3 reads TGTGCCAGCAGCGGGGACAGGTCTTACTATGGCTACACCTTC. Using reference TRBV5-4 and TRBJ1-2 for the parts outside the CDR3, the full variable domain is ETGVTQSPTHLIKTRGQQVTLRCSSQSGHNTVSWYQQALGQGPQFIFQYYREEENGRGNFPPRFSGLQFPNYSSELNVNALELDDSALYLCASSGDRSYYGYTFGSGTRLTVV.

The V and J genes are TRBV4-1 and TRBJ1-6; 7 bases line up with TRBD1. The CDR3 runs to 17 residues. J was trimmed by 2 bases and V by 6 bases; bases with no gene match: 10. Germline V gene sequence: CDR1 MGHRA, CDR2 YSYEKL. CDR3 nucleotide sequence: TGCGCCAGCAGAAAATCATGGGACAGCGCCTATAATTCACCCCTCCACTTT. Its protein product is CASRKSWDSAYNSPLHF.

The CDR3 here is CASSYDSTKNIQYF. The CDR3 DNA reads as TGTGCCAGCAGTTACGATTCGACTAAAAACATTCAGTACTTC. The genes are TRBV6-5 and TRBJ2-4; D gene unclear. Germline loops: CDR1 MNHEY, CDR2 SVGAGI. Trimming removed 2 bases at V and 4 bases at J, with 9 bases between. This CDR3 comprises 14 residues.

The chain has TRBV5-1 and TRBJ1-2, with D possibly TRBD1 on 6 matching bases. Between the trimmed V and J ends, which lost 5 bases and 4 bases, there was a span of 18 bases. This CDR3 is 15 amino acids long. The germline CDR1 and CDR2 sequences are SGHRS and YFSETQ. CDR3 loop: CASSQLGGQSYGYTF. The CDR3 DNA is TGCGCCAGCAGTCAACTTGGGGGGCAGAGCTATGGCTACACCTTC.

This chain links TRBV7-3 with TRBJ1-2, with TRBD1 as a possible D gene (6 bases). CDR1 SGHTA and CDR2 FQGTGA come from the germline V gene. Trimming removed 5 bases at V and 3 bases at J, with 10 bases between. The CDR3 consists of 13 residues. The DNA of the CDR3 is TGTGCCAGCAGCGAAGGGGGGCACTATGGCTACACCTTC. Residues: CASSEGGHYGYTF.

V usage is TRBV29-1 and J usage is TRBJ2-5, with 10 bases fitting TRBD1. V was clipped by 3 bases and J by 5 bases; unmatched bases: 6. The CDR3 is 14 residues long. Germline V gives CDR1 SQVTM, CDR2 ANQGSEA. CDR3 loop: CSVEDRGLRETQYF. CDR3 sequence (DNA): TGCAGCGTTGAGGACAGGGGGTTGAGGGAGACCCAGTACTTC.